The 8 T cell receptor beta chains in this list originate from one sample, sequenced in a study of T cells after yellow fever vaccination. In TCRdb, the 5' RACE reads were re-called with MiXCR into one record per CDR3 protein. The repertoire holds some 260,000 distinct CDR3 sequences, roughly 5% seen once, with roughly 3.5% in the top ten. This material consisted of CD4+ T cells sorted from PBMCs, taken on the day of the yellow fever booster vaccination. These receptors originate from a man in his late teens or twenties who received the YFV17D yellow fever vaccine.

The V and J genes are TRBV5-4 and TRBJ2-3; the D is unclear. Trimming took 1 base from V and 7 from J, leaving 10 bases between them. The CDR3 covers 13 residues. Germline values: CDR1 SGHNT, CDR2 YYREEE (reference sequence). CDR3 protein: CASSLSRANTQYF. The CDR3 DNA follows: TGTGCCAGCAGCTTGTCAAGGGCTAATACGCAGTATTTT. Full variable domain (rest looked up from reference TRBV5-4 and TRBJ2-3): ETGVTQSPTHLIKTRGQQVTLRCSSQSGHNTVSWYQQALGQGPQFIFQYYREEENGRGNFPPRFSGLQFPNYSSELNVNALELDDSALYLCASSLSRANTQYFGPGTRLTVL.

V and J are TRBV20-1 and TRBJ1-1, with a tentative D call TRBD1 (5 bases). CDR1 and CDR2 (germline): DFQATT, SNEGSKA (reference sequence). V lost 6 bases and J lost 0, with 11 bases in between. CDR3 length: 13 residues. The CDR3 protein is CSATGLLNTEAFF. The CDR3 region has the DNA TGCAGTGCAACGGGACTCTTGAACACTGAAGCTTTCTTT.

The chain carries TRBV5-1 and TRBJ1-1, with 9 bases lining up with TRBD1. After removal of 2 bases from V and 4 bases from J, the junction contained 6 bases not matched to a gene. This CDR3 spans 15 amino acids. CDR1 is SGHRS and CDR2 is YFSETQ in the germline V gene. The DNA for the CDR3 is TGCGCCAGCAGCTTAGGGACAGGGATATTCACTGAAGCTTTCTTT. Amino acid sequence: CASSLGTGIFTEAFF.

This clonotype was picked up many times. The V and J genes are TRBV12-3 or TRBV12-4 and TRBJ1-6, with D unclear. Trimming took 2 bases from V and 9 from J, leaving 14 bases between them. This CDR3 spans 15 amino acids. The CDR3 loop reads CASSLLDSSISPLHF. In DNA, the CDR3 is TGTGCCAGCAGTTTACTCGACTCTTCTATTTCACCCCTCCACTTT.

The chain is built from TRBV9 and TRBJ2-3; TRBD2 agrees at 9 bases. CDR3 length: 17 residues. Germline values: CDR1 SGDLS, CDR2 YYNGEE. V lost 2 bases, J lost 0 bases, and 7 bases stayed unmatched. The CDR3 protein is CASSVLRGGRSTDTQYF. CDR3 coding DNA: TGTGCCAGCAGCGTTTTGCGGGGGGGCAGAAGCACAGATACGCAGTATTTT.

This clonotype was seen repeatedly, ten times or more. This chain joins TRBV5-1 and TRBJ2-5; 7 nucleotides agree with TRBD1. V dropped 2 bases and J dropped 4; count of bases not matched to a gene: 8. This CDR3 is built from 15 residues. CDR1 is SGHRS, CDR2 YFSETQ, per germline. In DNA, the CDR3 is TGCGCCAGCAGCTTTTCAACAGGGGCTAGAGAGACCCAGTACTTC. The encoded protein is CASSFSTGARETQYF.

There are many counts of this clonotype. V and J are TRBV7-2 and TRBJ2-3, with a weak D call TRBD2 (6 bases). The CDR3 covers 16 residues. Germline V gene sequence: CDR1 SGHTA, CDR2 FQGNSA. Trimming shortened V by 5 bases and J by 3 bases, and 18 bases separated the two germline ends. CDR3 amino acids: CASSLMAGGATDTQYF. The CDR3 DNA reads TGTGCCAGCAGCCTAATGGCGGGCGGGGCAACAGATACGCAGTATTTT.

V gene TRBV3-1 combines with J gene TRBJ1-2; no definite D call. The germline V gene has CDR1 LGHDT and CDR2 YNNKEL (reference sequence). The CDR3 totals 14 residues. The V gene lost 0 bases and the J gene lost 8 bases, with 13 bases spanning the gap. The DNA of the CDR3 is TGTGCCAGCAGCCAAGATCCGACAAGATGGGGCTACACCTTC. Amino acid sequence: CASSQDPTRWGYTF.